What follows are 30 T cell receptor beta chains derived from one specimen sequenced in a study of T cell responses to AZD1222 COVID-19 vaccine. The data were produced by immunoSEQ multiplex PCR, yet TCRdb's version contains in-frame clones alone and is incomplete. This sample has some 120,000 clones, with 80% to 90% found just once. Here the sequenced sample was peripheral blood, taken 28 days after the second AZD1222 dose. These receptors all stem from an adult who received the AZD1222 COVID-19 vaccine.

CDR3 nucleotide sequence: TGTGCCAGCAGCCAAGATACCAACAACCTCAGGGGGCGCAACAATGAGCAGTTCTTC. Translated: CASSQDTNNLRGRNNEQFF. The V call is TRBV3-1 (or the pseudogene TRBV3-2), the J call TRBJ2-1, with 8 bases identical to TRBD1. Germline trimming cut 0 bases from V and 5 bases from J; bases unmatched to any gene: 15. CDR1 and CDR2 (germline): LGHDT, YNNKEL (reference sequence). The CDR3 totals 19 residues.

V and J are TRBV5-6 and TRBJ2-1; 10 bases map to TRBD2. CDR3 length: 16 amino acids. The germline gives CDR1 SGHDT, CDR2 YYEEEE. The trim removed 1 base at V and 9 bases at J, leaving 10 bases unmatched. CDR3 sequence reads: CASSLRTTSGVPEQFF. In nucleotides, the CDR3 is TGTGCCAGCAGCTTGAGAACTACTAGCGGGGTGCCTGAGCAGTTCTTC.

For the CDR3, the DNA is TGTGCCAGCAGCGTAGGGACTAGCGTGGCCCATGAGCAGTTCTTC. Its protein product is CASSVGTSVAHEQFF. The genes are TRBV9 and TRBJ2-1; 9 nucleotides align to TRBD2. This CDR3 spans 15 amino acids. J lost 8 bases, V lost 0 bases, and 6 bases had no gene match. CDR1 and CDR2 from the germline V gene are SGDLS and YYNGEE.

The CDR3 coding sequence is TGTGCCAGCAGCTTCGTCGGTGGGAATTCACCCCTCCACTTT. Translating gives CASSFVGGNSPLHF. This rearrangement joins TRBV7-8 to TRBJ1-6; no clear D. CDR1 and CDR2 from the germline V gene are SGHVS and FQNEAQ. V lost 3 bases and J lost 7, with 10 bases in between. This CDR3 is built from 14 residues.

The chain employs TRBV7-2 and TRBJ1-6, with D possibly matching TRBD1 (6 bases). This CDR3 is 15 amino acids long. Trimming cost V 5 bases and J 5 bases, with 13 bases left between them. The germline V gene has CDR1 SGHTA and CDR2 FQGNSA. CDR3 in amino acids: CASSPRGYDNSPLHF. CDR3 DNA sequence: TGTGCCAGCAGCCCCAGGGGATATGATAATTCACCCCTCCACTTT.

This clone was counted a single time. The chain carries TRBV4-3 and TRBJ2-7; D unclear. The CDR3 loop spans 14 amino acids. V gave up 4 bases and J gave up 3 bases, with 13 bases separating them. Germline lookup yields CDR1 LGHNA and CDR2 YSLEER. The CDR3 DNA is TGCGCCAGCAGCCCCGGGTTGTCTTACTACGAGCAGTACTTC. Residues: CASSPGLSYYEQYF.

The chain combines TRBV10-2 with TRBJ2-1; TRBD2 aligns across 12 bases. V gave up 8 bases and J gave up 4 bases; unmatched junction bases: 3. The CDR3 runs to 14 residues. Looked up from germline, CDR1 is WSHSY and CDR2 is SAAADI. DNA of the CDR3: TGCGCCAGCCAAACTAGCGGGAGGTACAATGAGCAGTTCTTC. Its translation: CASQTSGRYNEQFF.

This clone was seen a few times. The chain recombines TRBV7-9 with TRBJ1-3, with 7 bases matching TRBD1. V dropped 6 bases and J dropped 0; count of bases not matched to a gene: 11. The CDR3 totals 17 residues. The germline CDR1 and CDR2 sequences are SEHNR and FQNEAQ (reference sequence). This CDR3 reads CASRSTGTASSGNTIYF. DNA for the CDR3: TGTGCCAGCAGATCCACCGGGACAGCGAGCTCTGGAAACACCATATATTTT.

The chain carries TRBV27 and TRBJ1-2; D remains unclear. Between the trimmed V and J ends, which lost 5 bases and 4 bases, there was a span of 8 bases. CDR1 and CDR2 from the germline V gene are MNHEY and SMNVEV (reference sequence). This CDR3 comprises 12 residues. CDR3 region: CASSGPPYGYTF. Here the CDR3 DNA reads TGTGCCAGCAGTGGACCCCCCTATGGCTACACCTTC.

The chain links TRBV4-1 to TRBJ2-3; D tentatively fits TRBD1 or TRBD2 (6 bases each). The length of the CDR3 is 19 residues. Looked up from germline, CDR1 is MGHRA and CDR2 is YSYEKL. V gave up 0 bases and J gave up 2 bases, with 21 bases separating them. The CDR3 loop reads CASSQDGRGGGGYTDTQYF. CDR3 coding DNA: TGCGCCAGCAGCCAAGATGGCCGAGGGGGAGGAGGGTACACAGATACGCAGTATTTT.

The chain recombines TRBV3-1 (or the pseudogene TRBV3-2) with TRBJ1-2, with D perhaps matching TRBD1 (6 bases). Trimming took off 0 bases at V and 2 bases at J, with 16 bases between the two ends. The CDR3 spans 17 residues. From germline, CDR1 is LGHDT and CDR2 YNNKEL (reference sequence). CDR3 in amino acids: CASSQETGTPLNYGYTF. The CDR3 DNA is TGTGCCAGCAGCCAAGAGACCGGGACACCCTTAAACTATGGCTACACCTTC.

This chain connects TRBV2 to TRBJ1-5; TRBD1 might be the D (6 bases). Trimming removed 2 bases from V and 7 bases from J, with 15 bases in between. Germline V gives CDR1 SNHLY, CDR2 FYNNEI. This CDR3 spans 15 amino acids. The DNA of the CDR3 is TGTGCCAGCAGTGAACGCCAGGGGATTATGCAGCCCCAGCATTTT. Protein product: CASSERQGIMQPQHF.

This sequence joins TRBV5-4 and TRBJ2-4; no reliable D call. The CDR3 spans 14 residues. V lost 4 bases and J lost 0, with 8 bases in between. The germline V gene has CDR1 SGHNT and CDR2 YYREEE (reference sequence). The CDR3 loop reads CASSTILAKNIQYF. The DNA of the CDR3 is TGTGCCAGCAGCACCATCTTAGCCAAAAACATTCAGTACTTC.

The chain recombines TRBV5-4 with TRBJ1-2; no clear D gene. V was pared by 2 bases and J by 1 base, with 21 bases between. The germline gives CDR1 SGHNT, CDR2 YYREEE (reference sequence). The CDR3 has 18 amino acids. The CDR3 nucleotides read TGTGCCAGCAGCTTAGCCCCCACCCCCCAGCTCGATAACTATGGCTACACCTTC. Protein: CASSLAPTPQLDNYGYTF.

The J gene is TRBJ2-7, the V gene TRBV15, with D tentatively TRBD2 (5 bases). V was cut by 3 bases and J by 1 base, with 10 bases left in between. The CDR3 is made up of 14 amino acids. In germline, CDR1 is LNHNV, CDR2 YYDKDF (reference sequence). The CDR3 DNA follows: TGTGCCACCAGCAGGGGAGTTACATCCTACGAGCAGTACTTC. This sequence encodes CATSRGVTSYEQYF.

V usage is TRBV3-1 (or the pseudogene TRBV3-2) and J usage is TRBJ2-5; 10 positions match TRBD2. Per the germline V gene, CDR1 is LGHDT and CDR2 is YNNKEL (reference sequence). The ends lost 0 bases at V and 1 base at J; junction bases unmatched: 5. CDR3 size: 17 residues. CDR3 sequence reads: CASSQEHVAGGQETQYF. The CDR3 region has the DNA TGTGCCAGCAGCCAAGAACACGTAGCGGGGGGCCAAGAGACCCAGTACTTC.

This clone was observed a single time. V and J are TRBV14 and TRBJ1-2, with D unresolved. Germline loops: CDR1 SGHDN, CDR2 FVKESK. This CDR3 has 16 amino acids. The ends were cut back, 2 bases at V and 0 bases at J, with 13 bases in the middle. In nucleotides, the CDR3 is TGTGCCAGCAGCCAATCGAATCCAAGAGCTAACTATGGCTACACCTTC. This gives the protein CASSQSNPRANYGYTF.

A few counts support this clone. The chain links TRBV6-5 to TRBJ1-1; 10 bases agree with TRBD1. V shed 6 bases, J shed 4 bases, and the junction held 5 bases outside the gene matches. Germline V CDR1 and CDR2: MNHEY, SVGAGI. This CDR3 is built from 14 residues. CDR3 in DNA: TGTGCCAGCAGCCGACAGGGGGCGACCACTGAAGCTTTCTTT. It yields the protein CASSRQGATTEAFF.

The gene calls are TRBV11-3 and TRBJ2-1; the D is unclear. The CDR3 extends over 13 amino acids. CDR1 is SGHNT, CDR2 YENEEA, per germline. V dropped 0 bases and J dropped 7 bases, with 7 bases sitting between them. CDR3 sequence reads: CASSLDWLNEQFF. The CDR3 region has the DNA TGTGCCAGCAGCTTAGATTGGCTTAATGAGCAGTTCTTC.

This chain joins TRBV2 and TRBJ2-6, with TRBD2 identical over 9 bases. Per the germline V gene, CDR1 is SNHLY and CDR2 is FYNNEI. Trimming at V came to 4 bases and at J to 2 bases, leaving 3 bases not matched to a gene. The CDR3 sequence is 16 residues long. CDR3 coding DNA: TGTGCCAGCAGTGGCGGGACTAGCACTGGGGCCAACGTCCTGACTTTC. Encoded protein: CASSGGTSTGANVLTF.

V gene TRBV19 combines with J gene TRBJ2-3; a weak D match, TRBD2 (6 bases). This CDR3 region has 15 residues. V lost 6 bases to trimming and J lost 0 bases, with 13 bases between them. Germline CDR1 reads LNHDA; CDR2 reads SQIVND (reference sequence). The CDR3 loop is CASRKGGVSTDTQYF. The CDR3 nucleotides are TGTGCCAGTAGGAAAGGCGGGGTGAGCACAGATACGCAGTATTTT.

The V call is TRBV29-1, the J call TRBJ1-1; the D gene is possibly TRBD1 (5 bases). This CDR3 comprises 13 residues. The germline gives CDR1 SQVTM, CDR2 ANQGSEA. Trimming shortened V by 7 bases and J by 0 bases, and 12 bases separated the two germline ends. This chain's CDR3 is CSGLRELNTEAFF. The CDR3 nucleotides are TGCAGCGGTCTCAGGGAACTGAACACTGAAGCTTTCTTT. Drawing the rest from reference TRBV29-1 and TRBJ1-1, the complete variable domain is SAVISQKPSRDICQRGTSLTIQCQVDSQVTMMFWYRQQPGQSLTLIATANQGSEATYESGFVIDKFPISRPNLTFSTLTVSNMSPEDSSIYLCSGLRELNTEAFFGQGTRLTVV.

The chain uses TRBV28 and TRBJ2-5, with D maybe TRBD2 (5 bases). Trimming left V 2 bases short and J 5 bases short, with 15 bases between. From germline, CDR1 is MDHEN and CDR2 SYDVKM. The CDR3 consists of 15 residues. This chain's CDR3 is CASSLRLLVGETQYF. The CDR3 DNA reads TGTGCCAGCAGTTTACGGCTACTAGTAGGGGAGACCCAGTACTTC.

The genes are TRBV12-1 and TRBJ1-3. TRBV12-1 is listed as a pseudogene. This CDR3 contains 13 residues. The CDR3 loop reads CASSLLAGNTIYF. In DNA, the CDR3 is TGTGCCAGCAGCCTTTTAGCTGGAAACACCATATATTTT.

This chain uses TRBV29-1 with TRBJ2-5; 12 bases match TRBD1. Germline CDR1 and CDR2: SQVTM and ANQGSEA. The CDR3 sequence is 15 residues long. The junction had 5 bases not matched to a gene; V was cut back by 2 bases and J by 4 bases. In DNA form, the CDR3 reads TGCAGCGTTGAATTGGGGACAGGGGGCGCAGAGACCCAGTACTTC. Translated: CSVELGTGGAETQYF.

The genes are TRBV6-5 and TRBJ1-2; 8 bases are shared with TRBD1. The J segment lost 5 bases and the V segment lost 1 base, leaving 3 bases of the junction unmatched. This CDR3 spans 14 amino acids. From germline, CDR1 is MNHEY and CDR2 SVGAGI. The CDR3 DNA reads TGTGCCAGCAGTTACTTTAACAGGGGGTATGGCTACACCTTC. This encodes CASSYFNRGYGYTF.

The gene calls are TRBV7-2 and TRBJ2-7; D gene uncertain. V lost 2 bases and J 3 bases, leaving 2 bases between the germline ends. The CDR3 runs 11 residues. CDR1 and CDR2 (germline): SGHTA, FQGNSA. The chain's CDR3 is CASSLNYEQYF. The CDR3 DNA follows: TGTGCCAGCAGCTTAAACTACGAGCAGTACTTC. The entire variable domain, with the rest obtained from reference TRBV7-2 and TRBJ2-7, is as follows: GAGVSQSPSNKVTEKGKDVELRCDPISGHTALYWYRQSLGQGLEFLIYFQGNSAPDKSGLPSDRFSAERTGGSVSTLTIQRTQQEDSAVYLCASSLNYEQYFGPGTRLTVT.

The rearrangement joins TRBV28 to TRBJ2-7, with D possibly TRBD1 on 5 matching bases. CDR1 is MDHEN and CDR2 is SYDVKM in the germline V gene. CDR3 length equals 13 residues. The germline V and J ends were trimmed by 3 bases and 5 bases, with 11 bases remaining between them. The CDR3 reads CASSLDTGHEQYF. As DNA, the CDR3 is TGTGCCAGCAGTTTGGACACCGGCCACGAGCAGTACTTC. The full variable domain, completed using reference TRBV28 and TRBJ2-7, is DVKVTQSSRYLVKRTGEKVFLECVQDMDHENMFWYRQDPGLGLRLIYFSYDVKMKEKGDIPEGYSVSREKKERFSLILESASTNQTSMYLCASSLDTGHEQYFGPGTRLTVT.

The chain uses TRBV28 and TRBJ2-7, with D possibly TRBD1 on 8 matching bases. This CDR3 spans 16 amino acids. V was clipped by 7 bases and J by 2 bases, with 21 bases between them. CDR1 is MDHEN, CDR2 SYDVKM, per germline. DNA for the CDR3: TGTGCCAGCAAGGGGACAGGAGTGGGAGGGCCCTACGAGCAGTACTTC. Amino acid sequence: CASKGTGVGGPYEQYF.

This clone was seen only a few times. The rearrangement links TRBV3-1 (or the pseudogene TRBV3-2) to TRBJ2-2, with TRBD1 matching over 10 bases. The CDR3 is made up of 17 amino acids. Trimming cost V 2 bases and J 6 bases; bases outside gene matches: 9. Germline assignment: CDR1 LGHDT and CDR2 YNNKEL (reference sequence). In DNA form, the CDR3 reads TGTGCCAGCAGCCAATTGACAGGGGGCGGCCCGGCCGGGGAGCTGTTTTTT. It translates to CASSQLTGGGPAGELFF.